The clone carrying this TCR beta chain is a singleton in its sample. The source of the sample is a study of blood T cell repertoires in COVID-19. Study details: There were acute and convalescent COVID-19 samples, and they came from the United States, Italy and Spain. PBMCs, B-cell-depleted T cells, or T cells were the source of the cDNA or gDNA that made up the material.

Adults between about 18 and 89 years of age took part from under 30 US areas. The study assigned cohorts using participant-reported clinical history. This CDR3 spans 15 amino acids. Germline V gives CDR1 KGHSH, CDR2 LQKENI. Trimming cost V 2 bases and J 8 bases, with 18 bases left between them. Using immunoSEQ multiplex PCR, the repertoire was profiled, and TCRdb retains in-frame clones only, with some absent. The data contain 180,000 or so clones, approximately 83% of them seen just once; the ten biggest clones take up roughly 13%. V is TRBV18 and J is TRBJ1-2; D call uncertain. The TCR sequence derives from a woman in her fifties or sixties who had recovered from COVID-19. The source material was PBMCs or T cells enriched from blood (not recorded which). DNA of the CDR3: TGTGCCAGCTCACCATATTTAGACTCCCGTGAGGGCTACACCTTC. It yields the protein CASSPYLDSREGYTF.